The text below deals with one TCR beta chain. This entry is derived from a study of blood T cell repertoires in COVID-19. Study-wide background: Donors in the United States, Italy and Spain gave samples during acute or convalescent COVID-19. PBMCs, B-cell-depleted T cells, or T cells provided the cDNA or gDNA that made up the material.

Authors' data handling: Nucleated cell number was recorded as an estimate derived from reference gene primer amplification. Sequenced by immunoSEQ multiplex PCR; TCRdb stores in-frame clones only, minus some. V and J calls and clone size are those listed in that table; D and trimming were worked out from the DNA. The sample yields tens of thousands of clones, about four fifths seen once. This CDR3 is built from 15 residues. Germline V gene sequence: CDR1 KGHSH, CDR2 LQKENI. V lost 3 bases and J lost 6; bases outside the gene matches: 5. The J gene is TRBJ2-1, the V gene TRBV18, with TRBD1 matching over 10 bases. The receptor was derived from a man between 40 and 49 years old with acute or convalescent COVID-19. The sequencing input was peripheral blood. CDR3 DNA sequence: TGTGCCAGCTCACCCTGGGACAGGGGCAGCAATGAGCAGTTCTTC. Its protein product is CASSPWDRGSNEQFF. Full variable domain (rest looked up from reference TRBV18 and TRBJ2-1): NAGVMQNPRHLVRRRGQEARLRCSPMKGHSHVYWYRQLPEEGLKFMVYLQKENIIDESGMPKERFSAEFPKEGPSILRIQQVVRGDSAAYFCASSPWDRGSNEQFFGPGTRLTVL.